This T cell receptor (beta chain) comes out of a study of blood T cell repertoires in COVID-19. Across the study: Samples taken during acute and convalescent COVID-19 were collected in the United States, Italy and Spain. Nucleic acid was either cDNA or gDNA, and it came from T cells, B-cell-depleted T cells, or PBMCs.

Germline lookup yields CDR1 SGHNT and CDR2 YYREEE (reference sequence). The CDR3 consists of 15 residues. V dropped 0 bases and J dropped 4 bases, with 13 bases sitting between them. Authors' analysis steps: Counts of nucleated cells, estimated from reference gene primer amplification, were obtained. TCRdb's copy holds only in-frame clones and misses some; the assay was immunoSEQ multiplex PCR. V, J and clone size are those of that table, while D and trimming were read from the DNA. The data contain around 700,000 clones, 75% to 90% of them singletons. The origin of this receptor is a woman aged 18-29 years with acute or convalescent COVID-19. This rearrangement joins TRBV5-4 to TRBJ1-2; D uncertain. The material sequenced was peripheral blood. The DNA for the CDR3 is TGTGCCAGCAGCTTGGATATCCTAAGCCTCTATGGCTACACCTTC. Amino acids: CASSLDILSLYGYTF.